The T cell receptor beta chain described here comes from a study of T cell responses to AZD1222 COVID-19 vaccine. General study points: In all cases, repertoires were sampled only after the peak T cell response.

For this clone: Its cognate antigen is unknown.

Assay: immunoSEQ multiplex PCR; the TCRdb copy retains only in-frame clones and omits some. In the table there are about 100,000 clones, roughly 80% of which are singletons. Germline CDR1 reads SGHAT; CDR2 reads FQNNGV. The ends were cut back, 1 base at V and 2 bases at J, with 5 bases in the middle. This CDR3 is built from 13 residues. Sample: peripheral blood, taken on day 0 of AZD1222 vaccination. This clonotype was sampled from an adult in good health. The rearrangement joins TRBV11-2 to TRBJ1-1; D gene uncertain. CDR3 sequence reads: CASSLGVNTEAFF. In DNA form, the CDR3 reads TGTGCCAGCAGCTTAGGGGTCAACACTGAAGCTTTCTTT. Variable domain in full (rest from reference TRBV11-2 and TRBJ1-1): EAGVAQSPRYKIIEKRQSVAFWCNPISGHATLYWYQQILGQGPKLLIQFQNNGVVDDSQLPKDRFSAERLKGVDSTLKIQPAKLEDSAVYLCASSLGVNTEAFFGQGTRLTVV.